This TCR beta chain emerged from a study of cytomegalovirus exposure and HLA in healthy donors. PCR was performed using 60 Vbeta and 13 Jbeta primers. Generated by immunoSEQ multiplex PCR, the TCRdb table keeps only in-frame clones and is missing some. The repertoire includes fewer than 200,000 clones, roughly four fifths of them detected once, and 0.65% to 0.85% sits in the top ten. Concerning this clone: Its antigen is unknown.

Study observations and caveats: In an earlier analysis, most TCR beta V segments were productive about 87% or about 30% of the time. In a later analysis, at a false discovery rate of 0.05, under 20,000 TCR beta sequences matched HLA alleles. The likely origin of a cluster of highly shared sequence variants was a sequencing artifact.

The sample was PBMCs. The sequence was collected from a female donor in good health and CMV-seronegative.

The CDR3 here is CAWRRTSGVVRPYEQYF. The CDR3 bases are TGTGCCTGGAGGAGAACTAGCGGGGTCGTCCGACCCTACGAGCAGTACTTC. The chain recombines TRBV30 with TRBJ2-7; 10 nucleotides line up with TRBD2. In germline, CDR1 is GTSNPN, CDR2 SVGIG (reference sequence). This CDR3 contains 17 residues. V lost 3 bases, J lost 2 bases, and 13 bases stayed unmatched.